Listed below are T cell receptor beta chains from one sample, sequenced in a study of blood T cell repertoires in COVID-19. Repertoires were generated with immunoSEQ multiplex PCR, while TCRdb's copy carries only in-frame clones and drops some. The repertoire consists of about 440,000 clones, with 80% to 90% occurring once and the leading ten covering 4.3%. Sequences were obtained from peripheral blood. The receptors here all came from a woman younger than 45 with acute or convalescent COVID-19. Each CDR3 is given with its conserved first and last residue. D genes are given only for firm matches. Clone size is shown for a subset of rows, as once, few, many or a class of expanded clone.

>TRBD1|TRBV19|NA|TRBJ1-5
TGTGCCAGTACCAAAAATCCTACAGGGGGCGGCAATCAGCCCCAGCATTTT
CASTKNPTGGGNQPQHF
>NA|TRBV7-2|NA|TRBJ2-5
TGTGCCAGCAGCCGACAGAGAGGAGAGACCCAGTACTTC
CASSRQRGETQYF
>TRBD1|TRBV24-1|NA|TRBJ2-2
TGTGCCACCAGTCTGCCAGGGGGCACCGGGGAGCTGTTTTTT
CATSLPGGTGELFF
>NA|TRBV7-8|NA|TRBJ2-2
TGTGCCAGCAGCTTATTGGGCAGCAACACCGGGGAGCTGTTTTTT
CASSLLGSNTGELFF
>NA|TRBV2|NA|TRBJ1-2
TGTGCCAGCAGCGCCCGATCCCTAGGCAAAGTCTCTAACTATGGCTACACCTTC
CASSARSLGKVSNYGYTF
>NA|TRBV2|NA|TRBJ1-6
TGTGCCAGCAGTGAAGTCAGAGCACGGGAGAATTCACCCCTCCACTTT
CASSEVRARENSPLHF
>TRBD1|TRBV5-1|NA|TRBJ1-1
TGCGCCAGCAGCTTAGTGGGACAGGGAACAGGTGAAGCTTTCTTT
CASSLVGQGTGEAFF
>TRBD2|TRBV18|NA|TRBJ2-1
TGTGCCAGCTCACTTCTAGCGGGGGGCGACAATGAGCAGTTCTTC
CASSLLAGGDNEQFF
>NA|TRBV7-6|NA|TRBJ2-1
TGTGCCAGAGTGGGGGGGGCCCACAATGAGCAGTTCTTC
CARVGGAHNEQFF
>NA|TRBV2|NA|TRBJ2-1
TGTGCCAGCGATCCACCCGTAGGGGCTTACAATGAGCAGTTCTTC
CASDPPVGAYNEQFF
>TRBD2|TRBV5-1|NA|TRBJ2-1
TGCGCCAGTAGCTTAATGACTAGCGGGGGGTACAATGAGCAGTTCTTC
CASSLMTSGGYNEQFF
>NA|TRBV2|NA|TRBJ1-2
TGTGCCAGCAGTCCTTGGACGGGAGCTAACTATGGCTACACCTTC
CASSPWTGANYGYTF
>NA|TRBV4-1|NA|TRBJ2-1
TGCGCCAGCAGCCAATTACGAGGCCCGAATGAGCAGTTCTTC
CASSQLRGPNEQFF
>TRBD2|TRBV7-3|NA|TRBJ2-5
TGTGCCAGCAGCAGGGGAGGGCAAGAGACCCAGTACTTC
CASSRGGQETQYF
>NA|TRBV5-4|NA|TRBJ2-2
TGTGCCAGCAGCTTGTCCGGGGGATATACCGGGGAGCTGTTTTTT
CASSLSGGYTGELFF
>NA|TRBV19|NA|TRBJ2-2
TGTGCCAGTAGTATAGGGACAGGGGAGCTGTTTTTT
CASSIGTGELFF
>TRBD1|TRBV9|NA|TRBJ1-2
TGTGCCAGCAGCCCCCCCGCCGGGACAGGGAATGGCTACACCTTC
CASSPPAGTGNGYTF
>NA|TRBV27|NA|TRBJ1-5
TGTGCCAGCAGTTTTTTTTACGGGGGCAATCAGCCCCAGCATTTT
CASSFFYGGNQPQHF
>TRBD1|TRBV10-1|NA|TRBJ2-7
TGCGCCAGCAGTGGACAGGGGAACGAGCAGTACTTC
CASSGQGNEQYF
>TRBD2|TRBV5-6|NA|TRBJ2-3
TGTGCCAGCAGCTTGGTTTCTAGCGGGGGCGCAGATACGCAGTATTTT
CASSLVSSGGADTQYF
>TRBD1|TRBV15|NA|TRBJ1-4
TGTGCCACCAGCAGAGGGGGCGGACAGGGTAATGAAAAACTGTTTTTT
CATSRGGGQGNEKLFF
>TRBD1|TRBV5-6|NA|TRBJ2-7
TGTGCCAGCAGCCCGGGACAGACCCTCTACGAGCAGTACTTC
CASSPGQTLYEQYF
>TRBD1|TRBV19|NA|TRBJ1-2
TGTGCCAGTAGTATAATAGGGCTCGGAGGGGGCACGAGCTACACCTTC
CASSIIGLGGGTSYTF
>NA|TRBV9|NA|TRBJ2-5
TGTGCCAGCAGCGTAGGGGACTCGGGGACTGGGGAGACCCAGTACTTC
CASSVGDSGTGETQYF
>NA|TRBV23-1|NA|TRBJ2-1
TGCGCCAGCAGCCCGAATCCGGTCAGGGGAACCAATGAGCAGTTCTTC
CASSPNPVRGTNEQFF
>NA|TRBV6-5|NA|TRBJ1-2
TGTGCCAGCAGAGAGGGCCTGTATTATGGCTACACCTTC
CASREGLYYGYTF
>TRBD1|TRBV18|NA|TRBJ2-7
TGTGCCAGCTCACCACAGACGGGACAGTCGTCCTACGAGCAGTACTTC
CASSPQTGQSSYEQYF
>NA|TRBV2|NA|TRBJ2-3
TGTGCCAGCCAGGGATACACAGATACGCAGTATTTT
CASQGYTDTQYF
>TRBD1|TRBV19|NA|TRBJ2-5
TGTGCCAGTACCCGAACTCACCCCCGGACAGGGGTTCCCCGAGAGACCCAGTACTTC
CASTRTHPRTGVPRETQYF
>TRBD1|TRBV5-5|NA|TRBJ2-7
TGTGCCAGCAGCTTCGGACAGGTCTCCTACGAGCAGTACTTC
CASSFGQVSYEQYF
>NA|TRBV16|NA|TRBJ1-5
TGTGCCAGCAGCCAGAGTACAATGGGGAGTCAGCCCCAGCATTTT
CASSQSTMGSQPQHF
>TRBD1|TRBV5-4|NA|TRBJ2-2
TGTGCCAGCAGCCCGACAGGGGGCCGTGGCACCGGGGAGCTGTTTTTT
CASSPTGGRGTGELFF
>TRBD1|TRBV6-5|NA|TRBJ1-6
TGTGCCAGCAGTTACCGTCAGGGGGTTCCCCTCCACTTT
CASSYRQGVPLHF
>TRBD2|TRBV5-6|NA|TRBJ2-2
TGTGCCAGCAGCTTCGGGACTAGCGGTTACACCGGGGAGCTGTTTTTT
CASSFGTSGYTGELFF
>NA|TRBV5-1|NA|TRBJ2-1
TGCGCCAGCAGCCCAGCGGTAAACTCCTACAATGAGCAGTTCTTC
CASSPAVNSYNEQFF
>NA|TRBV10-3|NA|TRBJ1-5
TGTGCCATCAGTGACAGGGCGCCACGACAGCCCCAGCATTTT
CAISDRAPRQPQHF
>NA|TRBV11-2|NA|TRBJ1-4
TGTGCCAGCAGCCAAACCGGGACAACCAAGTCGGGGGAAAAACTGTTTTTT
CASSQTGTTKSGEKLFF
>NA|TRBV5-1|once|TRBJ2-7
TGCGCCAGCAATAGGGGACAGACCGGGACTAGCTCCTACGAGCAGTACTTC
CASNRGQTGTSSYEQYF
>NA|TRBV6-1|NA|TRBJ1-3
TGTGCCAGCAGTGAATGGGTGTATGGGAGCTCTGGAAACACCATATATTTT
CASSEWVYGSSGNTIYF
>NA|TRBV20-1|NA|TRBJ2-3
TGCAGTGCCCCTACGGGGGATGTAGAGTATTTT
CSAPTGDVEYF
>NA|TRBV10-3|NA|TRBJ1-1
TGTGCCATCAGCCCAGGAATTGGGCCTGAAGCTTTCTTT
CAISPGIGPEAFF
>NA|TRBV18|NA|TRBJ1-5
TGTGCCAGCTCACTGGGGCAGGGCCCTTATAGCAATCAGCCCCAGCATTTT
CASSLGQGPYSNQPQHF
>TRBD2|TRBV30|NA|TRBJ2-7
TGTGCCTGGAGTGTACAAGCGGGGGAGCAGTACTTC
CAWSVQAGEQYF
>TRBD1|TRBV29-1|NA|TRBJ2-1
TGCAGCGTTGCCGCCGGGACAGGGTACTCCTACAATGAGCAGTTCTTC
CSVAAGTGYSYNEQFF
>TRBD1|TRBV9|few|TRBJ1-2
TGTGCCAGCAGCGCCGGGACAGGGTATGGCTACACCTTC
CASSAGTGYGYTF
>NA|TRBV28|NA|TRBJ1-1
TGTGCCAGCAGTCGCATTAGGGGTTATGACACTGAAGCTTTCTTT
CASSRIRGYDTEAFF
>TRBD1|TRBV2|NA|TRBJ1-4
TGTGCCAGCAGTGCCGCGGGCAGAACAGGGGCAACTAATGAAAAACTGTTTTTT
CASSAAGRTGATNEKLFF
>TRBD2|TRBV9|once|TRBJ2-3
TGTGCCAGCAGCGTAGGGCTAGCGGACACAGATACGCAGTATTTT
CASSVGLADTDTQYF
>TRBD2|TRBV6-5|NA|TRBJ2-3
TGTGCCAGCAGTTACGGGGAGGGAAGAGGCACAGATACGCAGTATTTT
CASSYGEGRGTDTQYF
>NA|TRBV2|once|TRBJ1-1
TGTGCCAGCAGTGAAGCGCGGGGGGGGACTGAAGCTTTCTTT
CASSEARGGTEAFF
>TRBD1|TRBV2|NA|TRBJ2-3
TGTGCCAGCCTTTGGGGGACAGGGGGTACGGATACGCAGTATTTT
CASLWGTGGTDTQYF
>TRBD1|TRBV27|NA|TRBJ1-2
TGTGCCAGCAGTTCAACGCTAATGACCAGGGGGGTTGACTATGGCTACACCTTC
CASSSTLMTRGVDYGYTF
>NA|TRBV10-3|NA|TRBJ2-7
TGTGCCATAGCCCCAGGGACTGGGACCTACGAGCAGTACTTC
CAIAPGTGTYEQYF
>NA|TRBV19|NA|TRBJ2-5
TGTGCCAGTAGTATAGATCCCTTTCAGACCCAGTACTTC
CASSIDPFQTQYF
>NA|TRBV6-1|NA|TRBJ1-2
TGTGCCAGCAGTGAAATCGACAATGTAAACTATGGCTACACCTTC
CASSEIDNVNYGYTF